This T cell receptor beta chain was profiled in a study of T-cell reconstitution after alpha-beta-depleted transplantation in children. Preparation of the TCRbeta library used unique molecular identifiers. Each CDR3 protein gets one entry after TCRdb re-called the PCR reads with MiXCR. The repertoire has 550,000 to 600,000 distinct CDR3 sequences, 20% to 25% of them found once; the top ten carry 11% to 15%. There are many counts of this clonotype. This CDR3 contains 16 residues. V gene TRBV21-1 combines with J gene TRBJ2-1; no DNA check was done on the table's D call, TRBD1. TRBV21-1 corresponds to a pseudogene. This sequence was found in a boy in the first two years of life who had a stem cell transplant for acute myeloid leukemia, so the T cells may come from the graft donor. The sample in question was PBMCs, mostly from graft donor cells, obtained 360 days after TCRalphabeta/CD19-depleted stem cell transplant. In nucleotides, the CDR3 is TGTGCCAGCAGCAAAGGACAGGGGGTCCCCTACAATGAGCAGTTCTTC. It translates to CASSKGQGVPYNEQFF.